The clone carrying this T cell receptor (beta chain) was detected only once. What it binds is unknown. V shed 0 bases and J shed 7 bases, with 20 bases lying between them. The CDR3 totals 17 residues. Germline V gives CDR1 SGHRS, CDR2 YFSETQ. The data stem from a study of resident and recirculating memory T cells in vitiligo. Study-level information: Samples were epidermis from two lesional and two nonlesional sites, plus PBMCs.

General study results and limits: Different lesions suggested infiltration by different T cell clones. No single dominant TCR clone appeared; lesion clonality varied.

Sequenced by immunoSEQ multiplex PCR; TCRdb stores in-frame clones only, minus some. The data show tens of thousands of clones, approximately 93% seen once. No change in lesions over the prior 6 months defined stable disease. The sequence came from a male donor with vitiligo. Sequencing was done on a sample of blood. The chain is built from TRBV5-1 and TRBJ1-5; D possibly corresponds to TRBD1 (6 bases). This CDR3 is CASSLEVLSGGDQPQHF. For the CDR3, the DNA is TGCGCCAGCAGCTTGGAGGTCTTATCGGGGGGCGACCAGCCCCAGCATTTT. Looking up the rest from reference TRBV5-1 and TRBJ1-5 gives the full variable domain: KAGVTQTPRYLIKTRGQQVTLSCSPISGHRSVSWYQQTPGQGLQFLFEYFSETQRNKGNFPGRFSGRQFSNSRSEMNVSTLELGDSALYLCASSLEVLSGGDQPQHFGDGTRLSIL.